Shown below are 27 T cell receptor beta chains from a single sample sequenced in a study of blood T cell repertoires in COVID-19. Produced via immunoSEQ multiplex PCR; TCRdb's table is partial and in-frame only. Of under 200,000 clones listed, about nine tenths are singletons. Input material: peripheral blood. These receptors were taken from a man aged 50-59 years with acute or convalescent COVID-19.

This sequence joins TRBV4-1 and TRBJ2-7; 7 bases are shared with TRBD1. The germline gives CDR1 MGHRA, CDR2 YSYEKL. Trimming cost V 0 bases and J 6 bases; bases outside gene matches: 11. This CDR3 comprises 16 residues. The CDR3 reads CASSQDFLRGRGEQYF. CDR3 bases: TGCGCCAGCAGCCAAGATTTTTTAAGGGGGCGAGGCGAGCAGTACTTC.

The chain uses TRBV27 and TRBJ1-3; 8 bases agree with TRBD1. Per the germline V gene, CDR1 is MNHEY and CDR2 is SMNVEV (reference sequence). CDR3 length: 15 residues. V lost 9 bases to trimming and J lost 0 bases; unmatched junction nucleotides: 7. The CDR3 region is CASRTGTSSGNTIYF. The CDR3 coding sequence is TGTGCCAGTAGGACAGGGACGAGCTCTGGAAACACCATATATTTT.

The chain combines TRBV7-8 with TRBJ2-1, with D unresolved. V was clipped by 4 bases and J by 0 bases, with 10 bases between them. Germline CDR1 reads SGHVS; CDR2 reads FQNEAQ. The CDR3 length is 15 residues. CDR3 amino acids: CASSSLTSSYNEQFF. The CDR3 DNA reads as TGTGCCAGCAGCTCCCTGACTTCCTCCTACAATGAGCAGTTCTTC.

The chain joins TRBV7-3 to TRBJ2-1; tentative D call: TRBD1 (7 bases). This CDR3 has 16 amino acids. CDR1 and CDR2 (germline): SGHTA, FQGTGA. V gave up 5 bases and J gave up 6 bases, with 20 bases separating them. CDR3 in amino acids: CASSLTNPGGGNEQFF. The DNA of the CDR3 is TGTGCCAGCAGCCTCACAAACCCAGGGGGAGGCAATGAGCAGTTCTTC.

CDR3 region: CASSDGLPNSPLHF. CDR3 sequence (DNA): TGTGCCAGCAGTGATGGCTTGCCGAATTCACCCCTCCACTTT. J is TRBJ1-6 and V is TRBV6-1; D call uncertain. Germline CDR1 is MNHNS and CDR2 is SASEGT. V was shortened by 3 bases and J by 7 bases, with 10 bases between the two germline ends. CDR3 length: 14 residues.

The V gene is TRBV28, the J gene TRBJ1-5; weak D call: TRBD1 (5 bases). V was clipped by 1 base and J by 3 bases, with 13 bases between them. Germline V lookup: CDR1 MDHEN, CDR2 SYDVKM. This CDR3 has 16 residues. The CDR3 DNA reads TGTGCCAGCAGTTTATCGTCTAGGGGCTACAATCAGCCCCAGCATTTT. Residues: CASSLSSRGYNQPQHF.

This clone was seen once. The chain joins TRBV2 to TRBJ2-1, with TRBD2 matching 7 bases. This CDR3 comprises 13 residues. The germline V gene encodes CDR1 SNHLY and CDR2 FYNNEI. V was clipped by 7 bases and J by 2 bases; unmatched bases: 2. The CDR3 protein is CASKRETYNEQFF. CDR3 coding DNA: TGTGCCAGCAAGCGGGAAACCTACAATGAGCAGTTCTTC.

The chain carries TRBV5-1 and TRBJ2-1; TRBD2 matches 7 bases. J lost 10 bases, V lost 0 bases, and 10 bases had no gene match. The V gene's germline CDR1 is SGHRS and CDR2 YFSETQ. The length of the CDR3 is 15 residues. The CDR3 region is CASSLEGLPGGEQFF. The CDR3 DNA sequence: TGCGCCAGCAGCTTGGAAGGCCTACCCGGGGGGGAGCAGTTCTTC.

The chain links TRBV3-1 (or the pseudogene TRBV3-2) to TRBJ1-2; 7 bases agree with TRBD1. Germline assignment: CDR1 LGHDT and CDR2 YNNKEL (reference sequence). The CDR3 is 17 amino acids. Trimming removed 1 base from V and 4 bases from J; junction bases left unmatched: 12. Here the CDR3 reads CASSQGLTGSDSYGYTF. The CDR3 DNA reads TGTGCCAGCAGCCAAGGATTGACAGGGTCCGACTCCTATGGCTACACCTTC.

The CDR3 loop is CASSGGLALTDTQYF. For the CDR3, the DNA is TGTGCCAGTAGTGGGGGACTAGCCCTCACAGATACGCAGTATTTT. The V call is TRBV19, the J call TRBJ2-3, with 9 positions matching TRBD2. CDR1 and CDR2 from the germline V gene are LNHDA and SQIVND (reference sequence). The junction had 5 bases not matched to a gene; V was cut back by 5 bases and J by 2 bases. The CDR3 contains 15 residues. Supplemented by reference TRBV19 and TRBJ2-3, the full variable domain reads DGGITQSPKYLFRKEGQNVTLSCEQNLNHDAMYWYRQDPGQGLRLIYYSQIVNDFQKGDIAEGYSVSREKKESFPLTVTSAQKNPTAFYLCASSGGLALTDTQYFGPGTRLTVL.

The chain combines TRBV5-8 with TRBJ1-1, with D tentatively TRBD1 (6 bases). With 4 bases removed from V and 4 bases from J, the gap between germline ends came to 17 bases. Germline CDR1 reads SGHTS; CDR2 reads YDEGEE. The CDR3 contains 15 residues. This CDR3 is CASSPRGGSVTEAFF. CDR3 DNA sequence: TGTGCCAGCAGCCCGAGGGGGGGGTCGGTCACTGAAGCTTTCTTT.

This clone was seen a few times. The chain links TRBV27 to TRBJ2-2; 11 bases agree with TRBD1. V was pared by 4 bases and J by 5 bases, with 9 bases of the junction left unmatched. Germline CDR1 and CDR2: MNHEY and SMNVEV (reference sequence). The CDR3 covers 17 residues. CDR3 amino acids: CASSYHSGTGGTGELFF. CDR3 bases: TGTGCCAGCAGTTACCACTCCGGGACAGGGGGTACCGGGGAGCTGTTTTTT.

CDR3 in DNA: TGTGCCAGCAGTCTAGGGACAGCCCCATTTGGGCAGTACGTC. Its translation: CASSLGTAPFGQYV. The chain links TRBV28 to TRBJ2-7, with 7 nucleotides matching TRBD1. The CDR3 loop spans 14 amino acids. V lost 5 bases and J lost 9; bases outside the gene matches: 13. From germline, CDR1 is MDHEN and CDR2 SYDVKM.

This clone has a handful of counts. This chain joins TRBV29-1 and TRBJ2-7; 10 positions match TRBD1. Unmatched junction bases numbered 10, after V lost 7 bases and J lost 1 base. Germline CDR1 is SQVTM and CDR2 is ANQGSEA. The CDR3 extends over 15 amino acids. DNA for the CDR3: TGCAGCGCCCAGACAGGGGGCCCCTTTTCCTACGAGCAGTACTTC. Protein: CSAQTGGPFSYEQYF.

This rearrangement joins TRBV23-1 to TRBJ1-1, with 7 bases that match TRBD1. TRBV23-1 is an ORF; its function is uncertain. Losses at the gene ends were 10 bases for V and 5 bases for J; bases not matched to a gene: 13. The CDR3 loop spans 14 amino acids. This CDR3 reads CATRKRGRRTEAFF. The CDR3 nucleotides are TGCGCCACTCGAAAAAGGGGGCGGCGGACTGAAGCTTTCTTT.

Note on this clone: Other DNA variants within this sample encode the same CDR3. V gene TRBV2 combines with J gene TRBJ1-1; D might be TRBD1 (5 bases). The CDR3 spans 13 residues. The germline CDR1 and CDR2 sequences are SNHLY and FYNNEI. V was trimmed by 5 bases and J by 1 base, leaving 8 bases between them. Here the CDR3 reads CASSLDRNTEAFF. CDR3 DNA sequence: TGTGCCAGCAGTCTAGACAGGAACACTGAAGCTTTCTTT.

This clone was picked up one time. The V call is TRBV7-9, the J call TRBJ1-2; D is unclear. Germline values: CDR1 SEHNR, CDR2 FQNEAQ (reference sequence). This CDR3 has 13 residues. Trimming removed 5 bases at V and 8 bases at J, with 15 bases between. The CDR3, as DNA: TGTGCCAGCAGCCTGGGCGGGGAACAAGGCTACACCTTC. Translating it yields CASSLGGEQGYTF.

The chain employs TRBV2 and TRBJ1-6, with D maybe TRBD1 (5 bases). The CDR3 contains 13 residues. Deletions cut 4 bases from V and 8 bases from J, with 9 bases between. CDR1 is SNHLY, CDR2 FYNNEI, per germline. DNA for the CDR3: TGTGCCAGCAGTGCAGGGATGGATTCACCCCTCCACTTT. Amino acids: CASSAGMDSPLHF.

The chain uses TRBV5-1 and TRBJ2-7, with a weak D call TRBD1 (6 bases). CDR3 size: 16 residues. V lost 8 bases, J lost 3 bases, and 24 bases lay in between. Looked up from germline, CDR1 is SGHRS and CDR2 is YFSETQ. CDR3 protein: CASVTGVGAAFYEQYF. Here the CDR3 DNA reads TGCGCCAGTGTGACCGGTGTGGGGGCCGCTTTCTACGAGCAGTACTTC.

This clone was counted between two and nine times. This rearrangement joins TRBV5-1 to TRBJ1-6; 7 bases match TRBD1. V was clipped by 0 bases and J by 9 bases; unmatched bases: 3. The germline CDR1 and CDR2 sequences are SGHRS and YFSETQ. The CDR3 extends over 14 amino acids. The CDR3 DNA reads TGCGCCAGCAGCTTGGGACAGGGATTTTCACCCCTCCACTTT. Protein product: CASSLGQGFSPLHF.

The chain uses TRBV28 and TRBJ2-1; 8 nucleotides agree with TRBD2. CDR3 length: 19 residues. Per germline, CDR1 MDHEN and CDR2 SYDVKM. V gave up 8 bases and J gave up 2 bases; unmatched junction bases: 20. In nucleotides, the CDR3 is TGTGCCAGCCACCGGGGAGCGGGAGTAGTTGTGTCGGCCTACAATGAGCAGTTCTTC. Its translation is CASHRGAGVVVSAYNEQFF.

The chain has TRBV6-1 and TRBJ1-2; unclear D gene. Germline CDR1 and CDR2: MNHNS and SASEGT. Trimming removed 5 bases at V and 0 bases at J, with 13 bases between. CDR3 length: 15 residues. CDR3 sequence reads: CASSIPGISNYGYTF. CDR3 in DNA: TGTGCCAGCAGTATCCCCGGGATCTCTAACTATGGCTACACCTTC.

J is TRBJ2-3 and V is TRBV19; 8 nucleotides match TRBD2. Germline V gives CDR1 LNHDA, CDR2 SQIVND (reference sequence). V shed 5 bases, J shed 0 bases, and the junction held 7 bases outside the gene matches. The CDR3 is 16 amino acids. This CDR3 is CASSLTSAPSTDTQYF. CDR3 sequence (DNA): TGTGCCAGTAGTTTGACTAGCGCTCCTAGCACAGATACGCAGTATTTT.

The chain recombines TRBV27 with TRBJ2-1; D uncertain. This CDR3 contains 12 residues. The V gene's germline CDR1 is MNHEY and CDR2 SMNVEV (reference sequence). Trimming removed 5 bases at V and 8 bases at J, with 10 bases between. The CDR3 DNA follows: TGTGCCAGCAGTGCGACTTTTTATGAGCAGTTCTTC. As protein: CASSATFYEQFF.

The chain uses TRBV6-4 and TRBJ1-1, with 9 nucleotides matching TRBD1. CDR1 and CDR2 from the germline V gene are MRHNA and SNTAGT. The ends lost 6 bases at V and 3 bases at J; junction bases unmatched: 5. CDR3 length: 14 amino acids. DNA for the CDR3: TGTGCCAGCAGACGACAGGGGGGGGACACTGAAGCTTTCTTT. This sequence encodes CASRRQGGDTEAFF.

The V and J genes are TRBV19 and TRBJ1-3; D is ambiguous. CDR1 and CDR2 from the germline V gene are LNHDA and SQIVND (reference sequence). CDR3 length equals 15 residues. V was trimmed by 7 bases and J by 3 bases, leaving 16 bases between them. The CDR3 loop reads CASKDRGRFGNTIYF. The CDR3 region has the DNA TGTGCCAGTAAGGACCGCGGGAGATTTGGAAACACCATATATTTT.

The chain links TRBV10-3 to TRBJ1-2; no firm D call. V was shortened by 4 bases and J by 4 bases, with 10 bases between the two germline ends. This CDR3 contains 13 residues. The V gene's germline CDR1 is ENHRY and CDR2 SYGVKD. The CDR3 here is CAISATQLYGYTF. The DNA of the CDR3 is TGTGCCATCAGTGCCACACAGCTCTATGGCTACACCTTC.